This entry describes one T cell receptor (beta chain). This clone has only a few counts. Its antigen remains undetermined. No much larger clonotype is one base removed from it; base qualities were not supplied. The library was built by means of the immunoSEQ multiplex PCR assay. RNA was extracted from all samples and reverse transcribed into cDNA, which served as template for TCR sequencing. SuperScript III was used for first-strand cDNA synthesis, primed with a 2:1 mix of oligo-dT and random hexamers. A synthetic immune receptor repertoire was used to gauge amplification bias, and whatever bias remained was removed computationally. Per the original workflow: After raw reads were preprocessed to remove errors, the CDR3 was defined following IMGT conventions as running from the conserved cysteine to phenylalanine. Clonality was calculated as 1 minus Shannon entropy normalized by log2 of the number of productive unique TCRs. Whether each scalp clone was CD4 or CD8 was inferred by checking scalp TCRbeta sequences against the CD4 and CD8 repertoires from sorted blood. TCRdb's version of the immuneACCESS table is confined to in-frame rearrangements and falls short of the full clone set. An unresolved V gene accounts for under half of the shortfall where checked; the remainder is of unknown origin. D and trimming were read from the DNA, whereas the V and J calls and clone size are those reported in that table. Counted in this sample were about 120,000 clones; 53% of them appeared once. The top ten clones comprise approximately 0.5% of the sample.

From a lookup of the germline V gene, CDR1 and CDR2 are SQVTM and ANQGSEA. Measured from the cysteine to the phenylalanine, the CDR3 is 15 residues long. CDR3 DNA is the only sequence kept; it has 45 bases, read in frame from the first base. The germline V and J ends show losses of 4 bases and 6 bases respectively, and no gene match explains 9 bases of the junction. These data are taken from a study of CD8+ T cells in alopecia areata (dated by TCRdb to 2017 to 2018). Concerning the study at large: The treated patients took part in an open-label pilot trial in which moderate-to-severe alopecia areata was treated with oral tofacitinib at 5 to 10 mg twice daily. The RNA source kit depended on sample type: the PAXgene miRNA kit for fixed scalp, the miRNeasy kit for PBMCs, and the RNeasy kit for mouse skin. Scalp clonality was compared among normal scalp (n=4), patchy alopecia areata scalp (n=8), and alopecia totalis/universalis scalp (n=8). In treated patients, disease severity was measured using the SALT score, which gives the percentage of scalp surface area affected. Scalp tissue and sorted CD4+ and CD8+ peripheral blood T cells from patchy and totalis/universalis alopecia areata patients and from healthy controls were covered by human TCRbeta sequencing. TCRbeta CDR3 regions were amplified by immunoSEQ multiplex PCR using 35 Vbeta forward and 13 Jbeta reverse primers. Patients received tofacitinib for 6 to 18 months and were then followed off drug for 6 months to check for delayed response and recurrence. In both human patients and the C3H/HeJ mouse model, the study applied high-throughput TCRbeta sequencing to look at T cell clonal expansion in alopecia areata. Patients on tofacitinib were biopsied at baseline and after 4 and 24 weeks of treatment, and several of the patients also had a later scalp biopsy.

The time point label corresponds to: around 28 days on oral tofacitinib. The sample's treatment or condition label, decoded: oral pan-JAK inhibitor, 5-10 mg twice daily. Peripheral blood and lesional scalp punch biopsies were obtained from patients with alopecia areata. PBMCs were isolated by density centrifugation and stained for CD3, CD4 and CD8, and CD4+ and CD8+ T cells were sorted on a FACSAria. The study at large found these results: Because the treated cohort was small and had only one nonresponder, larger studies are needed to examine links between baseline CD8+ expansion and response. During tofacitinib treatment, many expanded lesional clones remained in scalp and blood, and this persistence may partly explain relapse after treatment is stopped. Higher clonality and more expanded CD8+ clones were observed in lesional scalp than in normal scalp, particularly in alopecia totalis/universalis, a finding suggestive of antigenic drive. Resident alphabeta T cells in normal human skin are also sequenced, complicating scalp TCR repertoire analysis, unlike mouse skin dominated by gammadelta T cells. TCR sequences shared between patients were less clear than in mice, possibly partly because of HLA diversity in the patient population. Tofacitinib significantly decreased scalp clonality and the number of expanded CD8+ clones among the top 100 scalp clones.

Sequencing was performed on CD4+ T cells sorted from blood, taken at week 4, from a patient treated with tofacitinib. The TCR sequence derives from a human donor with alopecia areata. The chain is made from TRBV29-1 and TRBJ1-5, with 10 junctional bases fitting TRBD1. The DNA reads TGCAGCGTTGCTGAGGGACAGGGGACCCCTCAGCCCCAGCATTTT. This translates into CSVAEGQGTPQPQHF.